This paragraph covers one TCR beta chain sequence. This sample was taken from a study of blood T cell repertoires in COVID-19. The trim removed 0 bases at V and 3 bases at J, leaving 1 base unmatched. The CDR3 loop spans 16 amino acids. Germline V gene data show CDR1 as LGHNA and CDR2 as YNFKEQ. TCRdb keeps only in-frame clones here, not all; method: immunoSEQ multiplex PCR. The table shows around 240,000 clones, with approximately 80% occurring only once. This clonotype was sampled from a woman in her forties or fifties with acute or convalescent COVID-19. The specimen sequenced was peripheral blood. The chain couples TRBV4-2 to TRBJ2-2, with TRBD1 identical over 10 bases. The chain's CDR3 is CASSQDGTGDTGELFF. CDR3 coding DNA: TGTGCCAGCAGCCAAGATGGGACAGGGGACACCGGGGAGCTGTTTTTT.